This is a list of T cell receptor beta chains from one sample in a study of blood T cell repertoires in COVID-19. Method: immunoSEQ multiplex PCR; TCRdb's copy keeps in-frame clones and lacks some. The table has around 500,000 clones, 88% seen once. Material for sequencing was PBMCs or T cells enriched from blood (not recorded which). The receptors shown here come from a woman between 35 and 50 years old who had recovered from COVID-19. Each CDR3 is given with its conserved first and last residue. A D gene is named only where the DNA matches it firmly. Only some rows state a clone size, as once, few, many or a class for expanded clones.

V gene	CDR3 length	D gene	clone size	J gene	CDR3 protein	CDR3 DNA
TRBV4-1	18	-	-	TRBJ2-2	CASSQDRGTRGFAGELFF	TGCGCCAGCAGCCAAGATAGGGGGACCCGCGGGTTCGCCGGGGAGCTGTTTTTT
TRBV3-1/TRBV3-2	15	-	-	TRBJ1-1	CASTQSGLSNTEAFF	TGTGCCAGCACCCAGTCGGGGTTGTCGAACACTGAAGCTTTCTTT
TRBV3-1/TRBV3-2	14	-	-	TRBJ1-1	CASSQGGRGTEAFF	TGTGCCAGCAGCCAAGGCGGCAGGGGAACAGAAGCTTTCTTT
TRBV10-1	14	TRBD1	-	TRBJ2-1	CASRPGQGSNEQFF	TGCGCCAGCAGACCGGGACAGGGGAGCAATGAGCAGTTCTTC
TRBV18	17	TRBD1	-	TRBJ2-1	CASSTTLGDRAHNEQFF	TGTGCCAGCTCTACCACCCTAGGGGACAGGGCACACAATGAGCAGTTCTTC
TRBV18	15	TRBD1	-	TRBJ2-3	CASSQGQGSTDTQYF	TGTGCCAGCTCACAAGGACAGGGGAGCACAGATACGCAGTATTTT
TRBV27	12	-	-	TRBJ1-2	CASSKTGRGYTF	TGTGCCAGCAGTAAAACAGGGCGAGGCTACACCTTC
TRBV20-1	14	TRBD1	-	TRBJ2-4	CSASGTGRENIQYF	TGCAGTGCTAGTGGGACAGGCCGGGAAAACATTCAGTACTTC
TRBV24-1	15	-	-	TRBJ1-3	CATSDSGPTGGTIYF	TGTGCCACCAGTGACTCGGGGCCCACGGGGGGAACCATATATTTT
TRBV5-1	14	-	once	TRBJ1-4	CASSDSSFYEKLFF	TGCGCCAGCAGCGACAGTTCCTTTTATGAAAAACTGTTTTTT
TRBV6-2/TRBV6-3	15	-	-	TRBJ2-5	CASTPLANFQETQYF	TGTGCCAGCACCCCGCTAGCAAACTTCCAAGAGACCCAGTACTTC
TRBV6-2/TRBV6-3	16	TRBD1	-	TRBJ1-1	CASSYGAGGPNTEAFF	TGTGCCAGCAGTTACGGGGCAGGGGGCCCGAACACTGAAGCTTTCTTT
TRBV9	18	-	-	TRBJ1-1	CASSVATWDRGNNTEAFF	TGTGCCAGCAGCGTAGCTACATGGGACCGGGGGAACAACACTGAAGCTTTCTTT